These 24 T cell receptor beta chains were sequenced from one sample in a study of response to subunit inactivated influenza vaccine. MiXCR, applied by TCRdb to the RT-PCR reads, yields one record per CDR3 protein. This table has almost 250,000 distinct CDR3 sequences, less than 15% appearing once. The sequenced sample was non-naive T cells sorted from PBMCs, obtained less than 15 days before vaccination. These receptors all come from a man in his fifties who received an inactivated influenza vaccine.

The sample holds a few counts of this clonotype. V gene TRBV18 combines with J gene TRBJ2-3, with 7 bases identical to TRBD1. This CDR3 contains 17 residues. Germline CDR1 and CDR2: KGHSH and LQKENI. The V gene end was trimmed by 1 base and the J gene end by 2 bases; junction bases not matched to a gene: 9. CDR3 nucleotides: TGTGCCAGCTCACCACGCATGGGACAGATTTTCACAGATACGCAGTATTTT. Translation gives CASSPRMGQIFTDTQYF.

This clonotype was seen more than once but under ten times. The chain links TRBV24-1 to TRBJ2-3; 9 bases map to TRBD2. V shed 4 bases and J 4 bases; nucleotides not matched to a gene: 8. Germline values: CDR1 KGHDR, CDR2 SFDVKD. The CDR3 runs 16 residues. The CDR3 DNA follows: TGTGCCACCAGTGAACCTGGCGCGGGGGGGGCAGATACGCAGTATTTT. Its translation is CATSEPGAGGADTQYF.

V is TRBV5-6 and J is TRBJ2-1, with D maybe TRBD2 (5 bases). Looked up from germline, CDR1 is SGHDT and CDR2 is YYEEEE. This CDR3 is built from 15 residues. V was pared by 4 bases and J by 2 bases, with 13 bases between. CDR3 sequence: CASSSGPSTYNEQFF. The DNA of the CDR3 is TGTGCCAGCAGCAGCGGACCGAGCACCTACAATGAGCAGTTCTTC.

This clonotype was seen a handful of times. The rearrangement uses TRBV6-2 or TRBV6-3 and TRBJ2-7; D is ambiguous. Germline assignment: CDR1 MNHEY and CDR2 SVGEGT. Trimming left V 6 bases short and J 2 bases short, with 11 bases between. This CDR3 contains 13 residues. The CDR3 bases are TGTGCCAGCAGCCTTGACATGACCTACGAGCAGTACTTC. Amino acid sequence: CASSLDMTYEQYF.

The chain uses TRBV30 and TRBJ2-3; D might be TRBD1 or TRBD2, each matching 5 bases. The CDR3 extends over 12 amino acids. Per germline, CDR1 GTSNPN and CDR2 SVGIG (reference sequence). The V end lost 8 bases, the J end lost 6 bases, and 15 bases lay between the germline ends. DNA for the CDR3: TGTGCCGGACACACGGGGATGGATACGCAGTATTTT. As protein: CAGHTGMDTQYF.

The sample holds a few counts of this clonotype. The genes are TRBV5-1 and TRBJ2-5, with 8 positions matching TRBD1. The junction had 9 bases not matched to a gene; V was cut back by 4 bases and J by 4 bases. The CDR3 has 15 amino acids. CDR1 is SGHRS and CDR2 is YFSETQ in the germline V gene. CDR3 DNA sequence: TGCGCCAGCAGCACCGGATACACAGGGGGAGAGACCCAGTACTTC. Its protein product is CASSTGYTGGETQYF.

This clonotype came up a few times. The chain employs TRBV7-8 and TRBJ2-2; possible D gene TRBD2, 6 bases. V lost 6 bases and J 0 bases, leaving 8 bases between the germline ends. Germline CDR1 is SGHVS and CDR2 is FQNEAQ. The CDR3 runs 14 residues. The CDR3, as DNA: TGTGCCAGCAGGGAGCGGGCGAACACCGGGGAGCTGTTTTTT. It codes for CASRERANTGELFF.

Notes on this clonotype: Mismatch with germline at one junction end may stem from a read error. The rearrangement links TRBV7-7 to TRBJ2-7; D might be TRBD1 (5 bases). The CDR3 length is 16 residues. The germline V gene has CDR1 SSHAT and CDR2 FNYEAQ (reference sequence). CDR3 protein: CASSLGVGRDSYEQYF. The CDR3, as DNA: TGTGCTAGCAGCTTAGGCGTCGGCAGGGACTCCTACGAGCAGTACTTC.

This clonotype was counted only a few times. The V gene is TRBV7-9, the J gene TRBJ1-1; D is unresolved. The CDR3 is 16 amino acids. V lost 4 bases and J lost 2, with 17 bases in between. The germline V gene encodes CDR1 SEHNR and CDR2 FQNEAQ (reference sequence). In DNA, the CDR3 is TGTGCCAGCAGCTCACCGCCTCCCCGGATCAACACTGAAGCTTTCTTT. This sequence encodes CASSSPPPRINTEAFF.

This clonotype was detected only a few times. The rearrangement uses TRBV2 and TRBJ2-1; 12 nucleotides agree with TRBD2. CDR1 and CDR2 from the germline V gene are SNHLY and FYNNEI. CDR3 length equals 15 residues. The V segment lost 4 bases and the J segment 4 bases; nucleotides outside the gene matches: 2. This CDR3 is CASSGGTSGYNEQFF. The CDR3 nucleotides read TGTGCCAGCAGTGGGGGGACTAGCGGGTACAATGAGCAGTTCTTC.

The rearrangement joins TRBV2 to TRBJ2-2, with 8 bases fitting TRBD1. With 6 bases clipped from V and 1 base from J, the junction kept 10 bases outside the gene matches. The CDR3 contains 17 residues. The germline CDR1 and CDR2 sequences are SNHLY and FYNNEI. The CDR3 region has the DNA TGTGCCAGCAGCTCGTCAGGGGGCGTGCGGAACACCGGGGAGCTGTTTTTT. It specifies CASSSSGGVRNTGELFF.

This sequence joins TRBV20-1 and TRBJ2-4; D assignment may be TRBD1 or TRBD2 (6 bases each). Trimming removed 0 bases at V and 2 bases at J, with 8 bases between. The CDR3 contains 14 residues. Germline V gene sequence: CDR1 DFQATT, CDR2 SNEGSKA (reference sequence). The CDR3 here is CSAREGGPKNIQYF. In DNA, the CDR3 is TGCAGTGCTAGAGAAGGGGGGCCCAAAAACATTCAGTACTTC.

At least ten counts were recorded for this clonotype. The chain uses TRBV3-1 and TRBJ1-2, with TRBD1 identical over 8 bases. V was clipped by 5 bases and J by 7 bases; unmatched bases: 6. The CDR3 sequence is 13 residues long. From germline, CDR1 is LGHDT and CDR2 YNNKEL (reference sequence). This CDR3 is CASSFHQGAGYTF. For the CDR3, the DNA is TGTGCCAGCAGCTTCCATCAGGGGGCTGGCTACACCTTC.

This clonotype has a handful of counts. This CDR3 reads CASSPGQGREKLFF. The CDR3 DNA reads TGTGCCAGCAGTCCCGGACAGGGACGAGAAAAACTGTTTTTT. The rearrangement joins TRBV28 to TRBJ1-4; 8 bases map to TRBD1. Germline lookup yields CDR1 MDHEN and CDR2 SYDVKM. The CDR3 runs 14 residues. Unmatched junction bases numbered 7, after V lost 5 bases and J lost 8 bases.

This clonotype was observed a handful of times. The V gene is TRBV5-5, the J gene TRBJ1-1; possible D gene TRBD1, 6 bases. The CDR3 has 15 amino acids. Germline assignment: CDR1 SGHKS and CDR2 YYEKEE (reference sequence). V was cut by 0 bases and J by 1 base, with 10 bases left in between. This CDR3 reads CASSLELQGNTEAFF. CDR3 coding DNA: TGTGCCAGCAGCTTGGAATTACAGGGGAACACTGAAGCTTTCTTT. Full variable domain (rest looked up from reference TRBV5-5 and TRBJ1-1): DAGVTQSPTHLIKTRGQQVTLRCSPISGHKSVSWYQQVLGQGPQFIFQYYEKEERGRGNFPDRFSARQFPNYSSELNVNALLLGDSALYLCASSLELQGNTEAFFGQGTRLTVV.

This clonotype was seen more than once but under ten times. The chain recombines TRBV18 with TRBJ2-3; weak D call: TRBD1 (7 bases). Trimming removed 3 bases at V and 6 bases at J, with 16 bases between. CDR1 is KGHSH and CDR2 is LQKENI in the germline V gene. The CDR3 covers 15 residues. The CDR3 loop is CASSPQGGPPDTQYF. DNA of the CDR3: TGTGCCAGCTCACCGCAGGGGGGTCCCCCGGATACGCAGTATTTT.

In its sample, this clonotype was seen a few times. This sequence joins TRBV5-6 and TRBJ2-5; D uncertain. V lost 0 bases and J lost 1, with 7 bases in between. The CDR3 is made up of 14 amino acids. Germline CDR1 is SGHDT and CDR2 is YYEEEE. CDR3 in amino acids: CASSLGHLQETQYF. The DNA for the CDR3 is TGTGCCAGCAGCTTGGGTCACCTCCAAGAGACCCAGTACTTC. The entire variable domain, with the rest obtained from reference TRBV5-6 and TRBJ2-5, is as follows: DAGVTQSPTHLIKTRGQQVTLRCSPKSGHDTVSWYQQALGQGPQFIFQYYEEEERQRGNFPDRFSGHQFPNYSSELNVNALLLGDSALYLCASSLGHLQETQYFGPGTRLLVL.

The chain carries TRBV12-3 or TRBV12-4 and TRBJ2-3; 10 bases align to TRBD1. The CDR3 spans 15 residues. Trimming at V came to 6 bases and at J to 0 bases, leaving 3 bases not matched to a gene. The CDR3 coding sequence is TGTGCCAGCAGACGACAGGGGGCGAGCACAGATACGCAGTATTTT. This sequence encodes CASRRQGASTDTQYF.

The genes are TRBV2 and TRBJ1-5, with D maybe TRBD1 (6 bases). Trimming stripped 6 bases from V and 4 bases from J, with 10 bases between. Germline-derived CDR1 and CDR2 are SNHLY and FYNNEI. The CDR3 is made up of 13 amino acids. DNA of the CDR3: TGTGCCAGCAGCTGGGACAATAATCAGCCCCAGCATTTT. This translates into CASSWDNNQPQHF.

There are a few counts of this clonotype. The J gene is TRBJ1-1, the V gene TRBV3-1; D gene ambiguous. V gave up 1 base and J gave up 10 bases, with 7 bases separating them. Germline V gene sequence: CDR1 LGHDT, CDR2 YNNKEL (reference sequence). This CDR3 region has 11 residues. DNA for the CDR3: TGTGCCAGCAGCCAAGGGTACGGAGCTTTCTTT. Translated, it gives CASSQGYGAFF.

This chain uses TRBV29-1 with TRBJ2-7, with D hard to call. This CDR3 region has 13 residues. Germline assignment: CDR1 SQVTM and CDR2 ANQGSEA. Trimming stripped 3 bases from V and 7 bases from J, with 16 bases between. CDR3 region: CSVDRAKTGEQYF. The CDR3 DNA reads TGCAGCGTTGATAGGGCCAAGACGGGTGAGCAGTACTTC.

CDR3 sequence (DNA): TGTGCCAGCAATTTAGGACCCCGAGGGTCCCATGAGCAGTTCTTC. Translation gives CASNLGPRGSHEQFF. The rearrangement joins TRBV2 to TRBJ2-1; D is perhaps TRBD2 (5 bases). The ends were cut back, 7 bases at V and 8 bases at J, with 21 bases in the middle. Germline V gives CDR1 SNHLY, CDR2 FYNNEI. CDR3 size: 15 residues.

The chain carries TRBV20-1 and TRBJ2-7, with 8 bases identical to TRBD2. The CDR3 consists of 15 residues. Germline values: CDR1 DFQATT, CDR2 SNEGSKA (reference sequence). Trimming took 2 bases from V and 5 from J; bases not matched to a gene: 11. CDR3 in DNA: TGCAGTGCTAGAAGCCCACGGGAGGGCCTCAACGAGCAGTACTTC. This encodes CSARSPREGLNEQYF.

This rearrangement joins TRBV29-1 to TRBJ2-5, with a tentative D call TRBD1 (6 bases). Germline CDR1 and CDR2: SQVTM and ANQGSEA. Trimming took 3 bases from V and 5 from J, leaving 16 bases between them. This CDR3 comprises 14 residues. The CDR3 sequence: CSVDGLQGLETQYF. Written as DNA, the CDR3 is TGCAGCGTTGATGGTTTACAGGGTCTTGAGACCCAGTACTTC.